This is a list of T cell receptor beta chains from one sample in a study of T cells in Graves' hyperthyroidism and ophthalmopathy. One entry per CDR3 protein, called by TCRdb with MiXCR from the multiplex PCR reads. This table holds under 350,000 distinct CDR3 sequences, around 20% found once. The sequenced sample consisted of blood. These receptors came from a woman between 45 and 60 years old with Graves' hyperthyroidism. Both conserved end residues are part of each CDR3. D genes are given only for firm matches. Only part of the rows carry a size: once, few, many, or a class if the clone is expanded.

TGTGCTAGCAGCTCCGGGACAGGGCAGTCAGATACGCAGTATTTT CASSSGTGQSDTQYF TRBV7-7 TRBD1 TRBJ2-3 many
TGTGCCAGCAGCCCTATACCGACAACGAGGGGCACAGATACGCAGTATTTT CASSPIPTTRGTDTQYF TRBV5-5 . TRBJ2-3 many
TGCAGCCCGCGACAGGGGGACTACGAGCAGTACTTC CSPRQGDYEQYF TRBV20-1 TRBD1 TRBJ2-7 many
TGTGCCAGCAGCCTTCAGCGGGAGCAGTTCTTC CASSLQREQFF TRBV3-1 . TRBJ2-1 many
TGCGCCAGCAGCTGGAGACAGGGGGAAGAGACCCAGTACTTC CASSWRQGEETQYF TRBV5-1 TRBD1 TRBJ2-5 once
TGTGCCAGCAGCCCCCACCTAGCAACCTACGAGCAGTACTTC CASSPHLATYEQYF TRBV3-1 . TRBJ2-7 many
TGTGCCAGCAGTCCAAAGACAGGGTTCACCTATAATTCACCCCTCCACTTT CASSPKTGFTYNSPLHF TRBV27 TRBD1 TRBJ1-6 few
TGCAGTGCCCTGGGACGGTCGGGAAACACCATATATTTT CSALGRSGNTIYF TRBV20-1 . TRBJ1-3 few
TGTGCCAGCACCCTAGAGGTTGGGACAGTCGGGGAGCTGTTTTTT CASTLEVGTVGELFF TRBV12-3/TRBV12-4 TRBD1 TRBJ2-2 many
TGTGCCAGCAGGCCGGGACTAGCGGGGGCACTTCAGGTGGCCGGGGAGCTGTTTTTT CASRPGLAGALQVAGELFF TRBV6-2/TRBV6-3 TRBD2 TRBJ2-2 .
TGTGCCAGCAGGAACAACCTACAGGGTTGGACGAATGGCTACACCTTC CASRNNLQGWTNGYTF TRBV12-3/TRBV12-4 . TRBJ1-2 .
TGTGCCAGCAAGACAGGGGGGGTAGATGGCTACACCTTC CASKTGGVDGYTF TRBV28 TRBD1 TRBJ1-2 many
TGTGCCACCAGCAGACGGGGATCTGGAAACACCATATATTTT CATSRRGSGNTIYF TRBV15 . TRBJ1-3 few
TGTGCCACCAGCAGAGATGGGGGGCCAGCAGATACGCAGTATTTT CATSRDGGPADTQYF TRBV15 . TRBJ2-3 .
TGCGCCAGCAGCAAGACTAGCGGCTACGAGCAGTACTTC CASSKTSGYEQYF TRBV5-1 TRBD2 TRBJ2-7 many
TGCAGTGCTAGAGATAGCGGCAGGGGGTCCCACGAGCAGTACTTC CSARDSGRGSHEQYF TRBV20-1 . TRBJ2-7 many
TGTGCCAGCAGCAGGACAGACTCTGGAAACACCATATATTTT CASSRTDSGNTIYF TRBV2 . TRBJ1-3 many
TGCGCCAGCAACTACGGCAGCCAAGAGACCCAGTACTTC CASNYGSQETQYF TRBV5-1 . TRBJ2-5 many
TGCAGTGCTTCCCAGGGTTCCTCTGGGGCCAACGTCCTGACTTTC CSASQGSSGANVLTF TRBV20-1 . TRBJ2-6 .
TGTGCCAGCAGTCCGTGGACAGGGGGCAATGAAAAACTGTTTTTT CASSPWTGGNEKLFF TRBV28 TRBD1 TRBJ1-4 many
TGTGCCTGGAGTGATTATAGTGTAGGAAGTAGGGAGCAGTACTTC CAWSDYSVGSREQYF TRBV30 . TRBJ2-7 many
TGCAGTGCTAGGGGAGGATGGACTGAAGCTTTCTTT CSARGGWTEAFF TRBV20-1 . TRBJ1-1 many
TGTGCCAGCAGTTACGAGACCGCTCAGAAGGGCTACACCTTC CASSYETAQKGYTF TRBV6-2/TRBV6-3 . TRBJ1-2 few
TGCAGTGCTAGAGTCCCAGCGGCTCTAAGCTACAATGAGCAGTTCTTC CSARVPAALSYNEQFF TRBV20-1 . TRBJ2-1 .
TGTGCCAGCAGTGAAAGGTCAGGGAGGGGGAACTATGGCTACACCTTC CASSERSGRGNYGYTF TRBV6-1 . TRBJ1-2 many
TGTGCCAGCTTCCAATCAGAGGGCACTGAAGCTTTCTTT CASFQSEGTEAFF TRBV7-9 . TRBJ1-1 few
TGTGCCAGCAGATTCTACAGGGAGGACACTGAAGCTTTCTTT CASRFYREDTEAFF TRBV2 . TRBJ1-1 .
TGTGCCAGCAGTTTTGGACAGGGGGGGTCAGATACGCAGTATTTT CASSFGQGGSDTQYF TRBV27 TRBD1 TRBJ2-3 many
TGCGCCAGCAGCACTGGACTAGCGGGGGGCTACGAGCAGTACTTC CASSTGLAGGYEQYF TRBV5-1 TRBD2 TRBJ2-7 few
TGTGCCAGCAGATTAAGGCCCCAAGGACTGGGTTCCTACAATGAGCAGTTCTTC CASRLRPQGLGSYNEQFF TRBV7-8 . TRBJ2-1 many
TGTGCCAGCAGCGTAGCAGGAGACACCGGGGAGCTGTTTTTT CASSVAGDTGELFF TRBV9 . TRBJ2-2 many
TGTGCCAGCAGTGAGGACATCGGAAGAGACCAGCCCCAGCATTTT CASSEDIGRDQPQHF TRBV6-1 . TRBJ1-5 many
TGTGCCACCAGCAGAGAGACGGCTACCAACTCCTACAATGAGCAGTTCTTC CATSRETATNSYNEQFF TRBV15 . TRBJ2-1 many
TGCGCCAGCAGCTTCGCAGGGGGCGCGTCTAATGAAAAACTGTTTTTT CASSFAGGASNEKLFF TRBV5-1 TRBD1 TRBJ1-4 few
TGTGCCAGCAGTGAAAGGACGGGGAACAATGAGCAGTTCTTC CASSERTGNNEQFF TRBV2 . TRBJ2-1 many
TGTGCCAGCAGTTTCCTTATTGGGGGGCAGGGAGCTTTCTTT CASSFLIGGQGAFF TRBV28 . TRBJ1-1 .
TGTGCCAGCAGGAAAAAGGGCTCCGGCTATGGCTACACCTTC CASRKKGSGYGYTF TRBV12-3/TRBV12-4 . TRBJ1-2 .
TGTGCCAGCAGCGTCAGCGGAAACTCCTACGAGCAGTACTTC CASSVSGNSYEQYF TRBV9 . TRBJ2-7 many
TGTGCCAGCAGTACCCCCGGGACAGTCACTGAAGCTTTCTTT CASSTPGTVTEAFF TRBV28 TRBD1 TRBJ1-1 .
TGTGCCAGCAACATCAACATGGGGAGCACTGAAGCTTTCTTT CASNINMGSTEAFF TRBV11-2 . TRBJ1-1 many
TGCAGTGCCCCAACCTCGACGCCGTTAAAGACCCAGTACTTC CSAPTSTPLKTQYF TRBV20-1 . TRBJ2-5 many